Listed below are T cell receptor beta chains from one sample, sequenced in a study of blood T cells in healthy people across ages. TCRdb processed the 5' RACE reads anew with MiXCR; each CDR3 protein has one entry. The sample yields about 940,000 distinct CDR3 sequences, around 49% seen once. The source material was blood. Receptors were obtained from a man aged 25-40 years in good health. The CDR3 runs from the conserved cysteine through the conserved F or W. A D gene is named only where the DNA matches it firmly. Clone size is stated in some rows and not others, as once, few, many or a class when expanded.

j_gene | v_gene | abundance | d_gene | len | CDR3nt | CDR3aa
TRBJ2-1 | TRBV6-2/TRBV6-3 | . | TRBD2 | 14 | TGTGCCAGCGCTGCCCGGGGGGGCCGGTATGAGCAGTTCTTC | CASAARGGRYEQFF
TRBJ2-2 | TRBV4-1 | . | . | 18 | TGCGCCAGCAGCCATGCAAAGAGCGGGCGAACCAGAACCGGGGAGCTGTTTTTT | CASSHAKSGRTRTGELFF
TRBJ1-4 | TRBV9 | . | TRBD1 | 15 | TGTGCCAGCAGCGGAGGACAGGGCGAGGGTGAAAAACTGTTTTTT | CASSGGQGEGEKLFF
TRBJ1-2 | TRBV29-1 | . | . | 14 | TGCAGCGTTGAAATCCCGGAAAGGGAGGATGGCTACACCTTC | CSVEIPEREDGYTF
TRBJ2-7 | TRBV4-1 | . | . | 14 | TGCGCCAGCAGCGCCGACTCCGGGACGGCCGAGCAGTACTTC | CASSADSGTAEQYF
TRBJ1-4 | TRBV7-2 | few | . | 15 | TGTGCCAGCAGCTCCCCCCCAGGGACAACTGAAAAACTGTTTTTT | CASSSPPGTTEKLFF
TRBJ2-7 | TRBV27 | few | . | 15 | TGTGCCAGCAGTTTAGGGGCGGGGGCTCTCTACGAGCAGTACTTC | CASSLGAGALYEQYF
TRBJ2-7 | TRBV6-6 | . | . | 13 | TGTGCCAGCAGTTATGGACCGATCTACGAGCAGTACTTC | CASSYGPIYEQYF
TRBJ1-1 | TRBV9 | . | . | 8 | TGTTATCATAATAAGGCTTTCTTT | CYHNKAFF
TRBJ1-5 | TRBV4-1 | . | . | 16 | TGCGCCAGCAGCCAAGATAGGCCCGGTAGCAATCAGCCCCAGCATTTT | CASSQDRPGSNQPQHF
TRBJ2-5 | TRBV27 | few | . | 12 | TGTGCCGCTGGCCCAGCGCAAGAGACCCAGTACTTC | CAAGPAQETQYF
TRBJ1-1 | TRBV5-1 | few | . | 14 | TGCGCCAGCAGCCCCCGAGGAGGGCGGCTTGGAGCTTTCTTT | CASSPRGGRLGAFF